The clone carrying this T cell receptor (beta chain) was seen more than once but under ten times. What it binds is not known. This entry belongs to a study of blood T cells in healthy people across ages. General observations from the study: Long-lived donors carried more naive CD4+ cells and greater diversity than aged donors.

The CDR3 runs 14 residues. Losses at the gene ends were 1 base for V and 8 bases for J; bases not matched to a gene: 8. Germline CDR1 and CDR2: SQVTM and ANQGSEA. Using a J-beta primer mix together with a sample-barcoded 5' primer, a second PCR was run for roughly 7 to 12 cycles. MiXCR, applied by TCRdb to the 5' RACE reads, yields one record per CDR3 protein. The sample contains about 540,000 distinct CDR3 sequences, 24% of which appear only once. The same specimen was also included in a second study, on T cells of mothers and their children. That paper notes: Slightly, though not significantly, more overlap was seen in related than in unrelated mother-child pairs.

Sequenced material: blood. The origin of this receptor is a boy younger than 18 in good health. The chain recombines TRBV29-1 with TRBJ2-1, with 7 bases lining up with TRBD1. DNA of the CDR3: TGCAGCGTTGAAGCGACAGGGAGTTACGATGAGCAGTTCTTC. Translating gives CSVEATGSYDEQFF.